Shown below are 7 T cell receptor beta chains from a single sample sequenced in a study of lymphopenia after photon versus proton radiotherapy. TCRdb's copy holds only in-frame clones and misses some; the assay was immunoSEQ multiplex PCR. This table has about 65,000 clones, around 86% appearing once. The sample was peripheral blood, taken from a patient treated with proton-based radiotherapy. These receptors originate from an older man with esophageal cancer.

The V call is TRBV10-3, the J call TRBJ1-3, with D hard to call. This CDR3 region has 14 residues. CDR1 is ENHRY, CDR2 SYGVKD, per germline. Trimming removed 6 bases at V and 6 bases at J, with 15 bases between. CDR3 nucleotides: TGTGCCATCAGGGCCTCCGTTCGAGAAAACACCATATATTTT. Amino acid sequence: CAIRASVRENTIYF.

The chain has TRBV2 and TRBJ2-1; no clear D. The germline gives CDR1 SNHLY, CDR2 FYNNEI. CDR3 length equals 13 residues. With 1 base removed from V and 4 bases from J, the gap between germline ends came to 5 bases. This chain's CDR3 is CASSEDIYNEQFF. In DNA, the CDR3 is TGTGCCAGCAGTGAAGACATTTACAATGAGCAGTTCTTC.

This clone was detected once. The CDR3 sequence: CASKEGGSNQPQHF. CDR3 nucleotide sequence: TGTGCCAGTAAGGAGGGTGGGAGCAATCAGCCCCAGCATTTT. The V and J genes are TRBV19 and TRBJ1-5; D is unresolved. This CDR3 is built from 14 residues. Germline CDR1 LNHDA, CDR2 SQIVND (reference sequence). Between the trimmed V and J ends, which lost 7 bases and 1 base, there was a span of 11 bases. Looking up the rest from reference TRBV19 and TRBJ1-5 gives the full variable domain: DGGITQSPKYLFRKEGQNVTLSCEQNLNHDAMYWYRQDPGQGLRLIYYSQIVNDFQKGDIAEGYSVSREKKESFPLTVTSAQKNPTAFYLCASKEGGSNQPQHFGDGTRLSIL.

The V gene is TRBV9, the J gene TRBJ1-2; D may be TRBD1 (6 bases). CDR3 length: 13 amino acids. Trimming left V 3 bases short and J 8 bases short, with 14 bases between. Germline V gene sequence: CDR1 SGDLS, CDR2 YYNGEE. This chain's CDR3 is CASSATGQGGYTF. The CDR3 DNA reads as TGTGCCAGCAGCGCTACAGGGCAGGGAGGCTACACCTTC.

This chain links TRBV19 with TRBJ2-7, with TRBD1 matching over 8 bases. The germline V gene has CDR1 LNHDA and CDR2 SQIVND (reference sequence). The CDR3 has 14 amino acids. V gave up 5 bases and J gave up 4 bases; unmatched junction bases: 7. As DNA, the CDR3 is TGTGCCAGTAGTCCCCAGGGGGCAGTGTACGAGCAGTACTTC. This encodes CASSPQGAVYEQYF.

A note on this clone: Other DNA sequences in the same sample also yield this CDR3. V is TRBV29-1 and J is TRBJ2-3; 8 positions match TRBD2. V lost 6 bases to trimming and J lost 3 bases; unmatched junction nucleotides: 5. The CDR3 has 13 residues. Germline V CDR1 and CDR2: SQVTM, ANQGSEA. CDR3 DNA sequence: TGCAGCGTGAGGACGGGGGGGACAGATACGCAGTATTTT. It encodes CSVRTGGTDTQYF.

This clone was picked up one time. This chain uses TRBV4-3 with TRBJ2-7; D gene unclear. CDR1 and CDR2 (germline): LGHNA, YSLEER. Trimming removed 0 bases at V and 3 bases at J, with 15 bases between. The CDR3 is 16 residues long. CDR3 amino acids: CASSQDSLDVYYEQYF. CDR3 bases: TGCGCCAGCAGCCAAGACTCCCTGGACGTATACTACGAGCAGTACTTC.